This TCR beta chain was obtained from a study of blood T cell repertoires in COVID-19. The V gene lost 4 bases and the J gene lost 4 bases, with 7 bases spanning the gap. The CDR3 length is 12 residues. The germline V gene has CDR1 MDHEN and CDR2 SYDVKM. Profiling relied on immunoSEQ multiplex PCR, and the TCRdb table lists in-frame clones only, not all of them. Here the sample spans about 100,000 clones, about nine tenths being singletons. The origin of this receptor is a man aged 60-69 years with acute or convalescent COVID-19. This chain joins TRBV28 and TRBJ1-1; maybe TRBD1 (5 bases). Sequencing was carried out using peripheral blood. The CDR3 DNA is TGTGCCAGCAGTTGGACAACCACTGAAGCTTTCTTT. This codes for CASSWTTTEAFF. Using reference TRBV28 and TRBJ1-1 for the parts outside the CDR3, the full variable domain is DVKVTQSSRYLVKRTGEKVFLECVQDMDHENMFWYRQDPGLGLRLIYFSYDVKMKEKGDIPEGYSVSREKKERFSLILESASTNQTSMYLCASSWTTTEAFFGQGTRLTVV.